This T cell receptor beta chain is drawn from a study of T cell repertoires in cytomegalovirus infection. Turning to the study itself: Peptides in the study included HLA-C-restricted and HLA-B-restricted CMV epitopes. Findings and limits, study-wide: HLA-C-restricted CMV clonotypes gave the most frequent clonotype in two of eight donors.

TCRdb independently ran MiXCR on the reads; one entry per CDR3 protein. The repertoire holds 680,000 or so distinct CDR3 sequences, with roughly a third as singletons. Of note for this clonotype: Its antigen is undetermined.

CDR3 length: 13 residues. V lost 6 bases, J lost 1 base, and 9 bases lay in between. This receptor was obtained from a human donor in good health (CMV status not recorded). Some clones in this sample may be carry-over from other donors' samples. This specimen consisted of cultured PBMCs, obtained from culture after CMV antigen stimulation. The chain couples TRBV12-3 or TRBV12-4 to TRBJ1-2; D is undetermined. CDR3 amino acids: CASSRSGNYGYTF. The CDR3 DNA is TGTGCCAGCAGCCGATCCGGTAACTATGGCTACACCTTC.